This TCR beta chain was obtained from a study of OX40 agonist ivuxolimab in advanced cancers. Overall study findings and caveats: CD4+ and CD8+ blood T cells expanded clonally by week 6 at 0.1 to 3.0 mg/kg.

Clones were read by immunoSEQ multiplex PCR, and TCRdb kept only the in-frame ones, dropping some. The sample holds roughly 120,000 clones, 85% to 95% seen once. The germline V and J ends were trimmed by 1 base and 3 bases, with 10 bases remaining between them. There are 14 residues in the CDR3. In germline, CDR1 is MDHEN, CDR2 SYDVKM. About this clone itself: What it binds is not known.

The sequencing here drew on CD4+ or CD8+ T cells sorted from blood, taken in a trial of the OX40 agonist ivuxolimab. The clonotype was recovered from an adult with an advanced solid tumor such as melanoma, head and neck, liver or kidney cancer. This chain links TRBV28 with TRBJ2-7; D ambiguous. CDR3 region: CASSLYESHYEQYF. DNA of the CDR3: TGTGCCAGCAGTTTATACGAAAGCCACTACGAGCAGTACTTC.